The T cell receptor beta chain under discussion was sequenced for a study of T-cell memory formation after mild COVID-19. Study details: For the most part, TCR clusters were specific to one donor. General study findings and limits: Day 15 to 85 contractors were CD4/CD8 balanced; later expanders leaned CD4+.

This CDR3 region has 13 residues. From germline, CDR1 is MGHRA and CDR2 YSYEKL. Trimming removed 1 base from V and 4 bases from J, with 5 bases in between. In regard to this clonotype: Antigen: not known.

Via MiXCR, TCRdb re-called the 5' RACE reads, giving one row per CDR3 protein. The repertoire has under 250,000 distinct CDR3 sequences, more than 8% of them found once; the top ten carry around 23%. The receptor comes from a man in his late teens or twenties who had mild COVID-19 (a few samples of this study predate the infection). Cell type and time point are not known. Input material: PBMCs or a T cell subset sorted from them (not recorded which). The chain uses TRBV4-1 and TRBJ1-5; no clear D gene. CDR3 sequence reads: CASSQGINQPQHF. The CDR3 DNA is TGCGCCAGCAGCCAAGGGATAAATCAGCCCCAGCATTTT.